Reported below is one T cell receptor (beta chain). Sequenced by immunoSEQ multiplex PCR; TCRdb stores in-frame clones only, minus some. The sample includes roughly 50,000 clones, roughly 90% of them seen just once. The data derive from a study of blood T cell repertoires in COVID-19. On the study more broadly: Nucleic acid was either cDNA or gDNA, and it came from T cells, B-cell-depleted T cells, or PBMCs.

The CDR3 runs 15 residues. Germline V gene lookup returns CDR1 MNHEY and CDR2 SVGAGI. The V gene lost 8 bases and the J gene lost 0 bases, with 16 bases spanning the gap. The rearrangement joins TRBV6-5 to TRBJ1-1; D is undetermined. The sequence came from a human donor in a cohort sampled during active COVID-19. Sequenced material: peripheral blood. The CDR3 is CASVPLESMNTEAFF. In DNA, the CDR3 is TGTGCCAGCGTTCCCCTGGAGTCGATGAACACTGAAGCTTTCTTT.